Below are 28 T cell receptor beta chains sequenced from a single sample in a study of cytomegalovirus exposure and HLA in healthy donors. PCR employed 60 Vbeta and 13 Jbeta primers. The assay was immunoSEQ multiplex PCR, and TCRdb's table has in-frame clones only and misses some. Of under 150,000 clones listed, about 80% are singletons. Sequences were obtained from PBMCs. The receptors shown here come from a male donor in good health and CMV-seronegative.

This clone was detected once. The chain is built from TRBV9 and TRBJ1-1; D might be TRBD1 (5 bases). V lost 0 bases and J 7 bases, leaving 10 bases between the germline ends. CDR3 length: 13 amino acids. CDR1 and CDR2 from the germline V gene are SGDLS and YYNGEE. CDR3: CASSVVGHGEAFF. The CDR3 coding sequence is TGTGCCAGCAGCGTAGTCGGACACGGTGAAGCTTTCTTT.

This rearrangement joins TRBV30 to TRBJ2-5; 12 positions agree with TRBD2. With 3 bases clipped from V and 5 bases from J, the junction kept 13 bases outside the gene matches. The germline V gene encodes CDR1 GTSNPN and CDR2 SVGIG (reference sequence). This CDR3 has 17 residues. The CDR3 nucleotides read TGTGCCTGGAGGTCGCTAGCGGGGGGGGCGGCGCGGGAGACCCAGTACTTC. Its translation is CAWRSLAGGAARETQYF.

The chain is built from TRBV11-3 and TRBJ2-1; TRBD1 agrees at 12 bases. V gave up 6 bases and J gave up 8 bases; unmatched junction bases: 8. Germline V gene sequence: CDR1 SGHNT, CDR2 YENEEA. This CDR3 has 15 residues. The CDR3 DNA sequence: TGTGCCAGCAGATTGGGACAGGGGGCTTCGGATGAGCAGTTCTTC. It yields the protein CASRLGQGASDEQFF.

The chain recombines TRBV25-1 with TRBJ2-7; D is perhaps TRBD1 (6 bases). Trimming took 3 bases from V and 4 from J, leaving 16 bases between them. The CDR3 loop spans 15 amino acids. Germline V CDR1 and CDR2: MGHDK, SYGVNS. CDR3 DNA sequence: TGTGCCAGCAGTGACTCACGAAGGGGGAAGTACGAGCAGTACTTC. Translating it yields CASSDSRRGKYEQYF.

The V call is TRBV28, the J call TRBJ2-2, with D possibly being TRBD1 (5 bases). This CDR3 region has 15 residues. The V and J ends lost 2 bases and 4 bases respectively, with 11 bases between them. Germline V gene sequence: CDR1 MDHEN, CDR2 SYDVKM. The CDR3 DNA sequence: TGTGCCAGCAGTTTAGTCAGGGTCCCCACCGGGGAGCTGTTTTTT. This translates into CASSLVRVPTGELFF.

The chain carries TRBV5-1 and TRBJ2-5, with TRBD1 as a possible D gene (6 bases). Germline V lookup: CDR1 SGHRS, CDR2 YFSETQ. V was cut by 5 bases and J by 5 bases, with 16 bases left in between. The length of the CDR3 is 14 residues. The CDR3 region has the DNA TGCGCCAGCAGATCCCTGAGGGGGACGGAGACCCAGTACTTC. Protein: CASRSLRGTETQYF.

This clone showed up just a few times. The same CDR3 can be traced to other DNA sequences in this sample. The genes are TRBV5-1 and TRBJ2-7, with 8 bases identical to TRBD2. Unmatched junction bases numbered 6, after V lost 2 bases and J lost 2 bases. From germline, CDR1 is SGHRS and CDR2 YFSETQ. There are 15 residues in the CDR3. The CDR3: CASSFGLADTYEQYF. In nucleotides, the CDR3 is TGCGCCAGCAGCTTTGGACTAGCCGACACCTACGAGCAGTACTTC. Full variable domain (outside the CDR3, taken from reference TRBV5-1 and TRBJ2-7): KAGVTQTPRYLIKTRGQQVTLSCSPISGHRSVSWYQQTPGQGLQFLFEYFSETQRNKGNFPGRFSGRQFSNSRSEMNVSTLELGDSALYLCASSFGLADTYEQYFGPGTRLTVT.

The rearrangement links TRBV5-4 to TRBJ2-2; TRBD2 might be the D (5 bases). V gave up 1 base and J gave up 0 bases, with 13 bases separating them. The germline gives CDR1 SGHNT, CDR2 YYREEE (reference sequence). CDR3 length: 17 amino acids. CDR3 nucleotides: TGTGCCAGCAGCTTGAGAATCAGGAGGACGAACACCGGGGAGCTGTTTTTT. Translation: CASSLRIRRTNTGELFF.

The chain links TRBV4-3 to TRBJ1-1; maybe TRBD1 (6 bases). This CDR3 spans 15 amino acids. Germline V CDR1 and CDR2: LGHNA, YSLEER. Trimming pared 0 bases from V and 7 bases from J, leaving 15 bases between. The CDR3 nucleotides are TGCGCCAGCAGCCAAGACATGACAGGCCTAAATGAAGCTTTCTTT. Translation gives CASSQDMTGLNEAFF.

The chain links TRBV4-2 to TRBJ1-2, with TRBD1 matching over 8 bases. The V segment lost 3 bases and the J segment 6 bases; nucleotides outside the gene matches: 9. The germline V gene has CDR1 LGHNA and CDR2 YNFKEQ. The CDR3 extends over 15 amino acids. CDR3: CASSQPTGGWNGYTF. CDR3 DNA sequence: TGTGCCAGCAGCCAGCCCACAGGGGGATGGAATGGCTACACCTTC.

CDR3: CASSGTRDQPQHF. CDR3 DNA sequence: TGTGCCAGCTCCGGGACTAGGGATCAGCCCCAGCATTTT. The rearrangement joins TRBV6-1 to TRBJ1-5, with a weak D call TRBD1 (5 bases). V lost 8 bases and J 5 bases, leaving 13 bases between the germline ends. Germline-derived CDR1 and CDR2 are MNHNS and SASEGT. CDR3 length: 13 residues.

This clone has only one observation. The gene calls are TRBV6-5 and TRBJ1-3; TRBD1 might be the D (6 bases). The CDR3 is made up of 16 amino acids. CDR1 MNHEY and CDR2 SVGAGI come from the germline V gene. Trimming removed 2 bases at V and 0 bases at J, with 11 bases between. CDR3 in amino acids: CASSYGPGDSGNTIYF. For the CDR3, the DNA is TGTGCCAGCAGTTACGGACCAGGGGACTCTGGAAACACCATATATTTT.

The rearrangement uses TRBV5-1 and TRBJ2-1; 8 bases are shared with TRBD2. The germline gives CDR1 SGHRS, CDR2 YFSETQ. Losses at the gene ends were 5 bases for V and 0 bases for J; bases not matched to a gene: 4. The length of the CDR3 is 15 residues. The CDR3 reads CASRRSGSSYNEQFF. The DNA for the CDR3 is TGCGCCAGCAGACGGAGCGGGAGCTCCTACAATGAGCAGTTCTTC.

This clone was seen only once. The rearrangement joins TRBV30 to TRBJ1-1, with TRBD1 as a possible D gene (5 bases). The V gene lost 4 bases and the J gene lost 10 bases, with 19 bases spanning the gap. CDR1 GTSNPN and CDR2 SVGIG come from the germline V gene (reference sequence). The CDR3 is 13 amino acids. The CDR3 protein is CAWTRDGLEGAFF. In DNA form, the CDR3 reads TGTGCCTGGACCAGGGACGGGTTGGAGGGAGCTTTCTTT.

This clone was counted a single time. The chain carries TRBV11-2 and TRBJ2-5, with TRBD2 identical over 8 bases. J was trimmed by 5 bases and V by 7 bases; bases with no gene match: 9. Germline CDR1 reads SGHAT; CDR2 reads FQNNGV. The CDR3 sequence is 14 residues long. CDR3 loop: CASNLIAGYETQYF. The CDR3 DNA reads TGTGCCAGCAACCTTATAGCGGGATACGAGACCCAGTACTTC.

This clone was seen a handful of times. The J gene is TRBJ2-7, the V gene TRBV9; TRBD1 matches at 9 bases. CDR3 size: 16 residues. Losses at the gene ends were 0 bases for V and 7 bases for J; bases not matched to a gene: 11. Germline V gene lookup returns CDR1 SGDLS and CDR2 YYNGEE. The CDR3 spells CASSVGVTGGLGEQYF. The CDR3 coding sequence is TGTGCCAGCAGCGTAGGGGTGACAGGGGGTTTGGGTGAGCAGTACTTC. The variable domain in full, completed from reference TRBV9 and TRBJ2-7, reads DSGVTQTPKHLITATGQRVTLRCSPRSGDLSVYWYQQSLDQGLQFLIQYYNGEERAKGNILERFSAQQFPDLHSELNLSSLELGDSALYFCASSVGVTGGLGEQYFGPGTRLTVT.

The chain joins TRBV30 to TRBJ2-3, with D possibly being TRBD1 (5 bases). The CDR3 runs to 13 residues. V was cut by 0 bases and J by 7 bases, with 11 bases left in between. Germline CDR1 is GTSNPN and CDR2 is SVGIG (reference sequence). The CDR3 here is CAWSVLTANTQYF. DNA of the CDR3: TGTGCCTGGAGTGTATTGACAGCCAATACGCAGTATTTT.

This chain joins TRBV4-3 and TRBJ1-4, with a weak D call TRBD1 (5 bases). The CDR3 loop spans 16 amino acids. V was clipped by 1 base and J by 5 bases, with 14 bases between them. Germline V gene sequence: CDR1 LGHNA, CDR2 YSLEER. The CDR3: CASSQGKATENEKLFF. The CDR3 coding sequence is TGCGCCAGCAGCCAAGGAAAGGCGACAGAGAATGAAAAACTGTTTTTT.

The rearrangement links TRBV27 to TRBJ1-2, with 7 bases matching TRBD1. This CDR3 has 15 amino acids. Germline CDR1 MNHEY, CDR2 SMNVEV (reference sequence). The V gene end was trimmed by 6 bases and the J gene end by 8 bases; junction bases not matched to a gene: 15. As DNA, the CDR3 is TGTGCCAGCAGCTCTCTTCCGACAGGGCTTAACGGCTACACCTTC. Its translation: CASSSLPTGLNGYTF.

The chain uses TRBV18 and TRBJ2-7, with D uncertain. V was clipped by 4 bases and J by 0 bases, with 19 bases between them. The CDR3 has 17 residues. Germline CDR1 and CDR2: KGHSH and LQKENI. The CDR3 region has the DNA TGTGCCAGCTCACAACTACCTACTAACGGAAGCTCCTACGAGCAGTACTTC. This codes for CASSQLPTNGSSYEQYF.

This chain joins TRBV14 and TRBJ2-3; the match to TRBD2 covers 14 bases. The CDR3 contains 18 residues. Looked up from germline, CDR1 is SGHDN and CDR2 is FVKESK. Unmatched junction bases numbered 10, after V lost 4 bases and J lost 4 bases. DNA of the CDR3: TGTGCCAGCAGCCCTCTCCCCGGGACTAGCGGGAGCCCAGATACGCAGTATTTT. The encoded protein is CASSPLPGTSGSPDTQYF. Full variable domain (remainder filled in from reference TRBV14 and TRBJ2-3): EAGVTQFPSHSVIEKGQTVTLRCDPISGHDNLYWYRRVMGKEIKFLLHFVKESKQDESGMPNNRFLAERTGGTYSTLKVQPAELEDSGVYFCASSPLPGTSGSPDTQYFGPGTRLTVL.

The V call is TRBV7-6, the J call TRBJ1-5; D unresolved. Trimming took off 4 bases at V and 8 bases at J, with 3 bases between the two ends. The CDR3 contains 10 residues. Germline CDR1 is SGHVS and CDR2 is FNYEAQ. The CDR3 DNA sequence: TGTGCCAGCAGCTCTAAGCCCCAGCATTTT. Encoded protein: CASSSKPQHF.

This chain uses TRBV28 with TRBJ2-7; maybe TRBD1 (6 bases). The V and J ends lost 6 bases and 3 bases respectively, with 12 bases between them. The V gene's germline CDR1 is MDHEN and CDR2 SYDVKM. CDR3 size: 13 residues. In DNA form, the CDR3 reads TGTGCCAGCAGAGGGGGACATCTCTACGAGCAGTACTTC. Translated, it gives CASRGGHLYEQYF. Full variable domain (remainder filled in from reference TRBV28 and TRBJ2-7): DVKVTQSSRYLVKRTGEKVFLECVQDMDHENMFWYRQDPGLGLRLIYFSYDVKMKEKGDIPEGYSVSREKKERFSLILESASTNQTSMYLCASRGGHLYEQYFGPGTRLTVT.

This clone was seen once. V usage is TRBV11-2 and J usage is TRBJ2-7; maybe TRBD1 (5 bases). CDR1 and CDR2 from the germline V gene are SGHAT and FQNNGV. V lost 2 bases and J lost 6, with 8 bases in between. The length of the CDR3 is 12 residues. The CDR3 sequence is CASSLTRVEQYF. In nucleotides, the CDR3 is TGTGCCAGCAGCTTAACCAGGGTCGAGCAGTACTTC.

The chain's CDR3 is CASSQGGGELFF. The CDR3 DNA sequence: TGTGCCAGCAGCCAGGGGGGCGGGGAGCTGTTTTTT. The chain carries TRBV2 and TRBJ2-2; a possible D gene is TRBD1 (7 bases). Trimming cost V 6 bases and J 7 bases, with 9 bases left between them. Germline CDR1 and CDR2: SNHLY and FYNNEI. This CDR3 is built from 12 residues.

This clone was detected once. J is TRBJ2-2 and V is TRBV19; 8 bases are shared with TRBD2. The CDR3 loop spans 16 amino acids. V was pared by 1 base and J by 0 bases, with 1 base of the junction left unmatched. CDR1 is LNHDA and CDR2 is SQIVND in the germline V gene (reference sequence). CDR3 coding DNA: TGTGCCAGTAGTATAGCGGGGGGGTCGAACACCGGGGAGCTGTTTTTT. As protein: CASSIAGGSNTGELFF.

This clone was seen only a few times. V usage is TRBV4-2 and J usage is TRBJ2-7; 7 positions agree with TRBD1. V trimming: 0 bases; J trimming: 1 base; junction bases outside the gene matches: 3. Per the germline V gene, CDR1 is LGHNA and CDR2 is YNFKEQ. This CDR3 has 15 amino acids. This CDR3 is CASSQDGQVSYEQYF. In nucleotides, the CDR3 is TGTGCCAGCAGCCAAGATGGACAGGTTTCCTACGAGCAGTACTTC.

In its sample, this clone was seen a few times. J is TRBJ2-5 and V is TRBV11-2; no firm D call. In germline, CDR1 is SGHAT, CDR2 FQNNGV. V was trimmed by 5 bases and J by 2 bases, leaving 12 bases between them. The CDR3 has 14 residues. The CDR3 DNA is TGTGCCAGCAGCCTCAGATCGAGGCAAGAGACCCAGTACTTC. It encodes CASSLRSRQETQYF. Using reference TRBV11-2 and TRBJ2-5 for the parts outside the CDR3, the full variable domain is EAGVAQSPRYKIIEKRQSVAFWCNPISGHATLYWYQQILGQGPKLLIQFQNNGVVDDSQLPKDRFSAERLKGVDSTLKIQPAKLEDSAVYLCASSLRSRQETQYFGPGTRLLVL.